One and the same sample provided the 6 T cell receptor beta chains below, sequenced in a study of blood T cell repertoires in COVID-19. Assay: immunoSEQ multiplex PCR; the TCRdb copy retains only in-frame clones and omits some. Among about 280,000 clones listed, about four fifths were seen once. Sequencing used PBMCs or T cells enriched from blood (not recorded which). The receptors stem from a man in his forties or fifties who had been exposed to COVID-19.

J is TRBJ2-7 and V is TRBV19; the D gene is possibly TRBD1 (6 bases). CDR3 length equals 16 residues. CDR1 is LNHDA, CDR2 SQIVND, per germline (reference sequence). Trimming cost V 5 bases and J 2 bases, with 19 bases left between them. This chain's CDR3 is CASSLLPGQHTYEQYF. The CDR3 DNA is TGTGCCAGTAGTTTGTTACCGGGACAACACACCTACGAGCAGTACTTC.

The chain has TRBV24-1 and TRBJ1-5; D uncertain. This CDR3 spans 12 amino acids. Trimming removed 2 bases at V and 4 bases at J, with 2 bases between. Germline V gene lookup returns CDR1 KGHDR and CDR2 SFDVKD. CDR3 DNA sequence: TGTGCCACCAGTGATTCTAATCAGCCCCAGCATTTT. Translated: CATSDSNQPQHF.

The chain recombines TRBV2 with TRBJ1-2; possibly TRBD1 for D (6 bases). This CDR3 comprises 14 residues. V was shortened by 5 bases and J by 8 bases, with 18 bases between the two germline ends. Germline values: CDR1 SNHLY, CDR2 FYNNEI. Here the CDR3 DNA reads TGTGCCAGCAGTTTCCCCGGGACCCAGGGGGGCTACACCTTC. Amino acid sequence: CASSFPGTQGGYTF.

This chain connects TRBV11-2 to TRBJ2-7, with 7 bases identical to TRBD1. The CDR3 is 14 residues long. V trimming: 5 bases; J trimming: 6 bases; junction bases outside the gene matches: 10. CDR1 and CDR2 (germline): SGHAT, FQNNGV. CDR3 coding DNA: TGTGCCAGCAGCCCCCAGACAGGGTTTTTCGAGCAGTACTTC. It yields the protein CASSPQTGFFEQYF. The whole variable domain, filled in from reference TRBV11-2 and TRBJ2-7, reads EAGVAQSPRYKIIEKRQSVAFWCNPISGHATLYWYQQILGQGPKLLIQFQNNGVVDDSQLPKDRFSAERLKGVDSTLKIQPAKLEDSAVYLCASSPQTGFFEQYFGPGTRLTVT.

The CDR3 spells CASSLWGSGISGELFF. The CDR3 region has the DNA TGTGCCAGCAGCTTATGGGGTAGCGGGATATCCGGGGAGCTGTTTTTT. This sequence joins TRBV13 and TRBJ2-2; 8 bases are a match to TRBD2. V shed 2 bases, J shed 6 bases, and the junction held 8 bases outside the gene matches. The CDR3 covers 16 residues. Germline CDR1 is PRHDT and CDR2 is FYEKMQ (reference sequence).

This clone was observed a handful of times. The genes are TRBV3-1 (or the pseudogene TRBV3-2) and TRBJ2-7, with 15 bases aligning to TRBD2. V shed 2 bases, J shed 2 bases, and the junction held 4 bases outside the gene matches. CDR1 LGHDT and CDR2 YNNKEL come from the germline V gene (reference sequence). CDR3 length: 17 residues. CDR3 sequence: CASSQTGTSGRTYEQYF. CDR3 bases: TGTGCCAGCAGCCAAACCGGGACTAGCGGGAGGACCTACGAGCAGTACTTC.